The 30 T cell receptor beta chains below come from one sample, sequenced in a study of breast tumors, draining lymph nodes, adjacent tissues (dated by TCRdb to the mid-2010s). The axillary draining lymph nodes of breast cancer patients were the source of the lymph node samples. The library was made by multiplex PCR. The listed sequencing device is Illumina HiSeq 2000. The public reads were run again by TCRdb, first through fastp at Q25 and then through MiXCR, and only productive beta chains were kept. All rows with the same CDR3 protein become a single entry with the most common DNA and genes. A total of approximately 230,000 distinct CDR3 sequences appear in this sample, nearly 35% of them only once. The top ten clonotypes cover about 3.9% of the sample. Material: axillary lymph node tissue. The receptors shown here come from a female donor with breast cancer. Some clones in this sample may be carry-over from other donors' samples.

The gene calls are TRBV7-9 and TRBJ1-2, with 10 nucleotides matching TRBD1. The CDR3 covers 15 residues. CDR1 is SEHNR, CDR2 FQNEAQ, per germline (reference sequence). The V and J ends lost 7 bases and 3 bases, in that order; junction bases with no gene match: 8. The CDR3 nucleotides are TGTGCCAGCACCTCTAGGACAGGGGGGGACTATGGCTACACCTTC. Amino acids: CASTSRTGGDYGYTF.

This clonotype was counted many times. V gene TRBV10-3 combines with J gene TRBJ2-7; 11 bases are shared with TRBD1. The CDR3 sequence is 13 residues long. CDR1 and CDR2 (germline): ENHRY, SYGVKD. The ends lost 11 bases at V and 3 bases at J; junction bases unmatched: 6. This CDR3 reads CASEGQGVYEQYF. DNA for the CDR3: TGTGCCTCGGAGGGACAGGGGGTCTACGAGCAGTACTTC.

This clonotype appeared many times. The CDR3 here is CASTPSGNQPQHF. DNA of the CDR3: TGTGCCAGTACCCCTTCGGGCAATCAGCCCCAGCATTTT. This chain joins TRBV19 and TRBJ1-5; D remains ambiguous. The germline V and J ends were trimmed by 7 bases and 2 bases, with 9 bases remaining between them. CDR1 and CDR2 from the germline V gene are LNHDA and SQIVND (reference sequence). This CDR3 is 13 amino acids long.

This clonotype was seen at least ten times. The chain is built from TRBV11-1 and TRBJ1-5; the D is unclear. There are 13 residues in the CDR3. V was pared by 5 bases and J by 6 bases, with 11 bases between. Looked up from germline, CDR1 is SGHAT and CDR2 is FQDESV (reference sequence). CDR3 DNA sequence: TGTGCCAGCAGCACCGACACGTCTCAGCCCCAGCATTTT. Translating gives CASSTDTSQPQHF. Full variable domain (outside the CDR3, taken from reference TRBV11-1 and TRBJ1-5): EAEVAQSPRYKITEKSQAVAFWCDPISGHATLYWYRQILGQGPELLVQFQDESVVDDSQLPKDRFSAERLKGVDSTLKIQPAELGDSAMYLCASSTDTSQPQHFGDGTRLSIL.

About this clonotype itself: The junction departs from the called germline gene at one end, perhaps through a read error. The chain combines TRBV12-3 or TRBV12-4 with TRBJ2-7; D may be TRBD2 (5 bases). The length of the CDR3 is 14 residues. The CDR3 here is CASSLPSGTYEQYF. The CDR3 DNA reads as TGTGCGAGCAGTTTACCGTCCGGGACCTACGAGCAGTACTTC.

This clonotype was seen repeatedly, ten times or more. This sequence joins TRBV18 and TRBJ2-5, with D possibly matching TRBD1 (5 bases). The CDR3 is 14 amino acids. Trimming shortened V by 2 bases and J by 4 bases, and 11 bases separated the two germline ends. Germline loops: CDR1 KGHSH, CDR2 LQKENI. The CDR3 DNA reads TGTGCCAGCTCACCAAGTTCAAGGGGAGAGACCCAGTACTTC. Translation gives CASSPSSRGETQYF.

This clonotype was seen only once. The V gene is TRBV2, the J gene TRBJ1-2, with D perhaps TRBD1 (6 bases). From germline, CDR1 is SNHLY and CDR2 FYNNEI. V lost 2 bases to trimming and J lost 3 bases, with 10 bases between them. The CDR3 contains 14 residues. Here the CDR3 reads CASSERQAYYGYTF. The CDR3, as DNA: TGTGCCAGCAGTGAAAGACAGGCCTACTATGGCTACACCTTC.

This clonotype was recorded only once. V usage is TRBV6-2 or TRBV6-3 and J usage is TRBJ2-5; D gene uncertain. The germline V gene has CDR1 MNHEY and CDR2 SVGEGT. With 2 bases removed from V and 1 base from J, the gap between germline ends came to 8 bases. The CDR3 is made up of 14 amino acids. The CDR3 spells CASSYPRLQETQYF. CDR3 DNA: TGTGCCAGCAGTTACCCTAGACTCCAAGAGACCCAGTACTTC.

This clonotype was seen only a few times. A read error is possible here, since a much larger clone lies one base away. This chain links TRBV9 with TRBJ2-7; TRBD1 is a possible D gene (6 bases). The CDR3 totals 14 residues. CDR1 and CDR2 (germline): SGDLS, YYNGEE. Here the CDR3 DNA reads TGTGCCAGCAGCGCACAGGGTGAAGGCTACGAGCAGTCCTTC. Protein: CASSAQGEGYEQSF.

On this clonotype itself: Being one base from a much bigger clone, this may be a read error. The DNA for the CDR3 is TGCAGTGCTAGATTTTCTAGCGGGGGGCCTTCCTTC. This codes for CSARFSSGGPSF. The V gene is TRBV20-1, the J gene TRBJ2-1, with TRBD2 matching over 11 bases. Germline loops: CDR1 DFQATT, CDR2 SNEGSKA (reference sequence). This CDR3 has 12 residues.

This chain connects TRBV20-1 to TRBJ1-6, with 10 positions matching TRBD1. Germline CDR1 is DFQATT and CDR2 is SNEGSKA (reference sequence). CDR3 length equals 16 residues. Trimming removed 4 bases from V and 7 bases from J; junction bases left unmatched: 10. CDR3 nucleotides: TGCAGTGCTACAAGACTAGCGGGACAGGGGAATTCACCCCTCCACTTT. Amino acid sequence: CSATRLAGQGNSPLHF.

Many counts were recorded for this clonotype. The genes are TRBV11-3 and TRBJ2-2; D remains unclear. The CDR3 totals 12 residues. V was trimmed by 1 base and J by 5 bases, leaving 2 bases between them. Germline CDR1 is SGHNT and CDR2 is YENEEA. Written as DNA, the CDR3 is TGTGCCAGCAGCTTAGGAACCGGGGAGCTGTTTTTT. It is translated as CASSLGTGELFF.

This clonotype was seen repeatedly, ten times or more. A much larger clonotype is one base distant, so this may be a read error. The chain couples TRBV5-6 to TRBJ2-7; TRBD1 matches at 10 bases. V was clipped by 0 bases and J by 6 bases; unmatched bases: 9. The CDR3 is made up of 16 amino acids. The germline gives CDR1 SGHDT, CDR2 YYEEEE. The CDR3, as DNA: TGTGCCAGCAGCTTGGTCTGGACGACAGGGGGCAGCGAGCAGTACTTC. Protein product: CASSLVWTTGGSEQYF.

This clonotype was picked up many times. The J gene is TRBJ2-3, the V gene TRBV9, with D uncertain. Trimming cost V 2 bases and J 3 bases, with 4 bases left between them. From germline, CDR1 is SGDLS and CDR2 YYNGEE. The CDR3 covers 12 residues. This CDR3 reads CASSVRTDTQYF. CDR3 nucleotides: TGTGCCAGCAGCGTGCGAACAGATACGCAGTATTTT.

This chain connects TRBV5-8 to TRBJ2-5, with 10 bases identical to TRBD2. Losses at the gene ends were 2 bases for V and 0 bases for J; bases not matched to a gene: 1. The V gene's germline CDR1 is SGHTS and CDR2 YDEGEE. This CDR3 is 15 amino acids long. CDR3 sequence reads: CASSFTSGDQETQYF. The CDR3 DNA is TGTGCCAGCAGCTTTACTAGCGGGGACCAAGAGACCCAGTACTTC.

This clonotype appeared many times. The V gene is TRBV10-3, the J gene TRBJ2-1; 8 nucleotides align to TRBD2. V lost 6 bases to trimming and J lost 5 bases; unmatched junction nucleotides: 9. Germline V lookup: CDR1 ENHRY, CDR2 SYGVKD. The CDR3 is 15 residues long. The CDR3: CAISSGLAGNNEQFF. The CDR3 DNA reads TGTGCCATCAGCTCCGGGCTAGCGGGTAACAATGAGCAGTTCTTC.

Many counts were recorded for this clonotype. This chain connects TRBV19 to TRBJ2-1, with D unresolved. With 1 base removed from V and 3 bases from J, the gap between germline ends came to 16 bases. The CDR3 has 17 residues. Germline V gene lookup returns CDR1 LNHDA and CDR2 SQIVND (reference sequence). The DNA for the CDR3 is TGTGCCAGTAGTATAGTACACGCGGCCGTGGGCTACAATGAGCAGTTCTTC. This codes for CASSIVHAAVGYNEQFF. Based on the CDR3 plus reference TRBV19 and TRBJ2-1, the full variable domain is DGGITQSPKYLFRKEGQNVTLSCEQNLNHDAMYWYRQDPGQGLRLIYYSQIVNDFQKGDIAEGYSVSREKKESFPLTVTSAQKNPTAFYLCASSIVHAAVGYNEQFFGPGTRLTVL.

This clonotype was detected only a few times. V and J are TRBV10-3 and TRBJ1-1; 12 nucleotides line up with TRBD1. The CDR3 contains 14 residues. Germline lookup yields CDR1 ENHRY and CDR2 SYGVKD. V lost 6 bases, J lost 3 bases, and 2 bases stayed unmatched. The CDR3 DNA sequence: TGTGCCATCAGGGGACAGGGGGCAGACACTGAAGCTTTCTTT. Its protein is CAIRGQGADTEAFF.

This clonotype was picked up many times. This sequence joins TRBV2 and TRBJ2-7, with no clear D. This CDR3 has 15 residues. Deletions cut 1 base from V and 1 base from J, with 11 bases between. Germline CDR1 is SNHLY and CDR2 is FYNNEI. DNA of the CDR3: TGTGCCAGCAGTGAAGTAATTCTAAGATCCTACGAGCAGTACTTC. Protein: CASSEVILRSYEQYF.

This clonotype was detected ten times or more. The CDR3 bases are TGCGCCAGCAGCCAAGAGGGGGGTCTCGGTGGCTACACCTTC. As protein: CASSQEGGLGGYTF. V and J are TRBV4-3 and TRBJ1-2; D perhaps matches TRBD1 (5 bases). Between the trimmed V and J ends, which lost 0 bases and 7 bases, there was a span of 12 bases. Germline lookup yields CDR1 LGHNA and CDR2 YSLEER. The CDR3 covers 14 residues.

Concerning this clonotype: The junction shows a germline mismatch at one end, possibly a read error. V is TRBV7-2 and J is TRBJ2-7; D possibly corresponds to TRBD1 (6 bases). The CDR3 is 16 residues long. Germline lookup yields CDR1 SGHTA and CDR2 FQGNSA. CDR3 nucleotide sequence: TGTGCCGGCAGCTTAGGCCAGGGGCCGAGCTCCTGCGAGCAGTACTTC. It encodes CAGSLGQGPSSCEQYF.

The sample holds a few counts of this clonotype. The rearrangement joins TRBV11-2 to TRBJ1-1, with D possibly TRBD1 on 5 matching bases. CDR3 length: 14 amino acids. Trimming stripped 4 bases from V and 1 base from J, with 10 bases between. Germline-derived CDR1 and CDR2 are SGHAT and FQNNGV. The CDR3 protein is CASSSSTANTEAFF. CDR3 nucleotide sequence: TGTGCCAGCAGCTCCTCGACAGCGAACACTGAAGCTTTCTTT.

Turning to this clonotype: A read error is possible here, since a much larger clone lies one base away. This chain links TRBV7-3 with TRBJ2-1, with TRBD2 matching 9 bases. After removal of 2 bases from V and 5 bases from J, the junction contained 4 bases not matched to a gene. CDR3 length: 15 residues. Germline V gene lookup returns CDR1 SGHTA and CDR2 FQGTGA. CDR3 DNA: TGTGCCAGCAGCTTAGGCGGGAGGGCCCACAATGAGCAGTTCTTC. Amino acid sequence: CASSLGGRAHNEQFF. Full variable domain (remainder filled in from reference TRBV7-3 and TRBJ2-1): GAGVSQTPSNKVTEKGKYVELRCDPISGHTALYWYRQSLGQGPEFLIYFQGTGAADDSGLPNDRFFAVRPEGSVSTLKIQRTERGDSAVYLCASSLGGRAHNEQFFGPGTRLTVL.

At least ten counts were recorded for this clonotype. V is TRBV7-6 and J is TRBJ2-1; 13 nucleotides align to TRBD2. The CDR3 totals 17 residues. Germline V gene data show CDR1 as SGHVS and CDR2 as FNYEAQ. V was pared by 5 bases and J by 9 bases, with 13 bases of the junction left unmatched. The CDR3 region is CASSPGLAGTRLGEQFF. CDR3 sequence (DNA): TGTGCCAGCAGCCCGGGACTAGCGGGGACGCGCCTCGGTGAGCAGTTCTTC. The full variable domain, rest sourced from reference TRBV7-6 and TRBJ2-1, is GAGVSQSPRYKVTKRGQDVALRCDPISGHVSLYWYRQALGQGPEFLTYFNYEAQQDKSGLPNDRFSAERPEGSISTLTIQRTEQRDSAMYRCASSPGLAGTRLGEQFFGPGTRLTVL.

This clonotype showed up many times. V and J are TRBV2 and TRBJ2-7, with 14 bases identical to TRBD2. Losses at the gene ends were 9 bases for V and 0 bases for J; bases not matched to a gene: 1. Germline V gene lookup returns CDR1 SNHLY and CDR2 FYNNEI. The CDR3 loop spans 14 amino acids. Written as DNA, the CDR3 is TGTGCCAGGGGGACTAGCGGGAGCTCCTACGAGCAGTACTTC. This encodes CARGTSGSSYEQYF.

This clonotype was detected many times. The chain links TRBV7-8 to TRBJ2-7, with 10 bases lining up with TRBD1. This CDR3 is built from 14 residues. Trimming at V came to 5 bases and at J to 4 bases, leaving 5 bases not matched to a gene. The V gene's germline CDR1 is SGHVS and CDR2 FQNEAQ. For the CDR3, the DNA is TGTGCCAGCAGCCCCGGGACAGGGGTTTACGAGCAGTACTTC. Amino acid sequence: CASSPGTGVYEQYF.

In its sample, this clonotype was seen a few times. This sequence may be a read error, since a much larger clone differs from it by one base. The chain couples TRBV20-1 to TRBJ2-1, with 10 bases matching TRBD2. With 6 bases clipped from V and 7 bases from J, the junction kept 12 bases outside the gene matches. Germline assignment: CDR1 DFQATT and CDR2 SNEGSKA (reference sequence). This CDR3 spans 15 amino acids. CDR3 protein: CSAPPIAGGSNEQFF. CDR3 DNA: TGCAGTGCGCCTCCAATAGCGGGGGGTTCGAATGAGCAGTTCTTC.

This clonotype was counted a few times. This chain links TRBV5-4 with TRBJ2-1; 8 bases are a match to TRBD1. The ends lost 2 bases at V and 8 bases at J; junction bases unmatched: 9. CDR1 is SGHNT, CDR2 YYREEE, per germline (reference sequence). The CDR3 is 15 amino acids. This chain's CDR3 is CASSFPQGAVDEQFF. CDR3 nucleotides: TGTGCCAGCAGCTTTCCTCAGGGGGCAGTGGATGAGCAGTTCTTC.

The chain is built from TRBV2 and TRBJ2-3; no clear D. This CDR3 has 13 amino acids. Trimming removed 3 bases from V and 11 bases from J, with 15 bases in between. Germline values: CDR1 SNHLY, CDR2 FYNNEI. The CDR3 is CASSEVASTEQYF. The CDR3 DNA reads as TGTGCCAGCAGTGAGGTGGCATCTACTGAGCAGTATTTT.

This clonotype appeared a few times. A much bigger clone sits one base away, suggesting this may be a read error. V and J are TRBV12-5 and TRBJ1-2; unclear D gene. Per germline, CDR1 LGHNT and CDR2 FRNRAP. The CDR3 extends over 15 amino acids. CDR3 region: CASGLPDRDLHGYSF. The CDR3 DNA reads TGTGCTAGTGGTTTACCTGACCGTGACCTTCATGGCTACTCCTTC. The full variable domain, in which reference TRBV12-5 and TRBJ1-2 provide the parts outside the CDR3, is DARVTQTPRHKVTEMGQEVTMRCQPILGHNTVFWYRQTMMQGLELLAYFRNRAPLDDSGMPKDRFSAEMPDATLATLKIQPSEPRDSAVYFCASGLPDRDLHGYSFGSGTRLTVV.